This T cell receptor (beta chain) was identified during a study of Ad26.COV2.S vaccination and SARS-CoV-2 variants. Across the whole study: Donor got 5x10^10 or 1x10^11 viral particles of Ad26.COV2.S.

Using immunoSEQ multiplex PCR, the repertoire was profiled, and TCRdb retains in-frame clones only, with some absent. Of around 450,000 clones listed, roughly 87% are singletons. The treatment is: 19 received Ad26.COV2.S at low or high dose, single or two shots; about 5 received placebo; per-sample allocation not given. Vaccine and placebo recipients were sampled on day 63 after the first injection. Immunization relied on an Ad26 vector, which expressed Wuhan-strain SARS-CoV-2 spike. The source is a person aged 18-65 years who received the Ad26.COV2.S COVID-19 vaccine or a placebo. The input for sequencing was peripheral blood, taken in a trial of Ad26.COV2.S vaccine versus placebo.

The CDR3 nucleotides read TGTGCCAGTAGTACGCCGGGGGGGAATCAGCCCCAGCATTTT. Encoded protein: CASSTPGGNQPQHF. V usage is TRBV19 and J usage is TRBJ1-5, with D possibly being TRBD1 (5 bases). This CDR3 is built from 14 residues. V lost 4 bases and J lost 4, with 11 bases in between. Germline V gene data show CDR1 as LNHDA and CDR2 as SQIVND (reference sequence).